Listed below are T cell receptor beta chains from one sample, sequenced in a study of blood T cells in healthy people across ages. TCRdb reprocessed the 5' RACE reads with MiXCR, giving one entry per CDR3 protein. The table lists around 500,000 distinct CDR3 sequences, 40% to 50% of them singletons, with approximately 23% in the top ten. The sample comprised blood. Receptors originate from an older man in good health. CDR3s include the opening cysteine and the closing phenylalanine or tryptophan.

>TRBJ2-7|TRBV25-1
CASSDPRDRYSYEQYF
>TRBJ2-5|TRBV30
CAWSRQETQYF
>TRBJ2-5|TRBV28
CASRWDRGRETQYF
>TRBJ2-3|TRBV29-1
CSVATSGATDTQYF
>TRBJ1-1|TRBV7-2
CASSSRDRGGDTEAFF
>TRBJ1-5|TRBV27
CASSLTGNSAGLGNQPQHF
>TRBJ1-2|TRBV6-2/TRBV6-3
CASSVSTANYGYTF
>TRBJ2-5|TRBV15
CATSRDRAQETQYF
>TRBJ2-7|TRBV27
CASKLAGDYEQYF
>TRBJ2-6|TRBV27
CASGPGSGANVLTF
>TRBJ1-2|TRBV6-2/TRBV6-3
CASSYSAGTYTF
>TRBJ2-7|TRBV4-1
CASSQYTGMGEQYF
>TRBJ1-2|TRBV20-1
CSATKRQGFYGYTF
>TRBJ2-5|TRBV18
CASSPQRTSGRTQETQYF
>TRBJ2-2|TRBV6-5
CASSPRDPAHTGELFF
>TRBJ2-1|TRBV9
CASGGPEQFF
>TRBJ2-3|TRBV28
CASSPQGRVTDTQYF
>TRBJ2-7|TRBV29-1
CSAAGDRAYEQYF
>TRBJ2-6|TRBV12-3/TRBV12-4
CASSFVGGPSGANVLTF
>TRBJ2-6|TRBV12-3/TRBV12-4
CASNRASGANVLTF
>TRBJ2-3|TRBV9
CASSVASLTDTQYF
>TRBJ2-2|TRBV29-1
CSAAEGPRDGELFF
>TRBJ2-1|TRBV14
CASSHVGYSEQFF
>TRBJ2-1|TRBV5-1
CASSFSGDEQFF
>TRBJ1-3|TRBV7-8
CASSLAAGPSSGNTIYF
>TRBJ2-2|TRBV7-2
CASSLQLLNTGELFF
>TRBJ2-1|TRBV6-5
CASSPVEDYNEQFF
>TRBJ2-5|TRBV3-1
CASTNLAVQETQYF
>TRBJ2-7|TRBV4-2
CASSQSLAGGGDEQYF
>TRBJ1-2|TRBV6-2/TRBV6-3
CASTGPRLRLGYGYTF
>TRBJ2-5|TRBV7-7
CASSAGLQHGTQYF
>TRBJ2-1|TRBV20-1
CSARGLSLMGDEQFF
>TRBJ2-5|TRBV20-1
CSAGVGTQETQYF
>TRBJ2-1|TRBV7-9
CASSSSRGDNYNEQFF
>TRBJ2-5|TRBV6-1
CASSALGGQETQYF
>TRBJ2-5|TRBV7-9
CASTRGPAETQYF
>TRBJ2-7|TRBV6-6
CASSSWGSVSTPYEQYF
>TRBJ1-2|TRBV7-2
CASSLEAGAQYGYTF
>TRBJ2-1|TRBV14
CASSPFTAGEQFF
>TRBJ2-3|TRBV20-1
CSARLAGERYGTDTQYF
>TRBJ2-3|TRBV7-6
CASSSTGTSGSLPDTQYF
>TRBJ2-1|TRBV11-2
CASSLDRTGRGEQFF